The rows below give T cell receptor beta chains drawn from one sample of a study of shared clonotypes between healthy human individuals. Only in-frame clones appear in the TCRdb table, and some are missing; sequencing was by immunoSEQ multiplex PCR. The sample has more than 400,000 clones, 70% to 80% seen once; the top ten hold around 11%. The source material was PBMCs. The receptors come from a woman between 35 and 50 years old in good health. Some clones in this sample may be carry-over from other donors' samples. Both conserved end residues are part of each CDR3. A D gene is named only where the DNA matches it firmly. Clone size is stated in some rows and not others, as once, few, many or a class when expanded.

size,length,D,J,V,DNA,CDR3
few,14,TRBD1,TRBJ1-3,TRBV29-1,TGCAGCGTTGAGGTAGACAGGGCCGGAAACACCATATATTTT,CSVEVDRAGNTIYF
-,15,-,TRBJ2-2,TRBV7-6,TGTGCCAGCAGCTTAGAAGGATTGAACACCGGGGAGCTGTTTTTT,CASSLEGLNTGELFF
few,18,-,TRBJ2-7,TRBV7-9,TGTGCCAGCACCCCTCGGGGGCAGGGTCCCCTAAGCTCCTACGAGCAGTACTTC,CASTPRGQGPLSSYEQYF
-,13,-,TRBJ1-5,TRBV27,TGTGCCAGCAGTTCCGATAGCAATCAGCCCCAGCATTTT,CASSSDSNQPQHF
-,15,-,TRBJ2-6,TRBV7-2,TGTGCCAGCAGGTCCGTCCGTTCTGGGGCCAACGTCCTGACTTTC,CASRSVRSGANVLTF
-,15,TRBD2,TRBJ2-3,TRBV6-1,TGTGCCAGTTGGGATAGCGGGAGCGTGACAGATACGCAGTATTTT,CASWDSGSVTDTQYF
-,16,-,TRBJ2-1,TRBV19,TGTGCCAGTAGTAAGGCCGGGCCGAGCTCCTACAATGAGCAGTTCTTC,CASSKAGPSSYNEQFF
-,17,TRBD2,TRBJ2-7,TRBV7-2,TGTGCCAGCAGCTTGGGACTAGCGGGAGCTAAGTTGGACGAGCAGTACTTC,CASSLGLAGAKLDEQYF
-,11,-,TRBJ1-2,TRBV20-1,TGCAGTGCCTCGTTCTCGGGTGGCTACACCTTC,CSASFSGGYTF
-,16,TRBD2,TRBJ2-5,TRBV5-5,TGTGCCAGCAGCTCGCTAGCGGGAGGGCCCTCGGAGACCCAGTACTTC,CASSSLAGGPSETQYF
-,14,TRBD2,TRBJ2-1,TRBV7-6,TGTGCCAGCAGCCTAGCGGGAGAGATCAATGAGCAGTTCTTC,CASSLAGEINEQFF
-,15,-,TRBJ1-5,TRBV30,TGTGCCTGGAGTGATCGGGGGGCGCGCAATCAGCCCCAGCATTTT,CAWSDRGARNQPQHF
-,18,-,TRBJ2-2,TRBV5-4,TGTGCCAGCAGACGGGAACTAGCCCCCGGATCGAACACCGGGGAGCTGTTTTTT,CASRRELAPGSNTGELFF
once,13,-,TRBJ2-1,TRBV7-9,TGTGCCAGCAGCTTTCTGGGAAAGGTTGAGCAGTTCTTC,CASSFLGKVEQFF
-,12,TRBD1,TRBJ1-5,TRBV25-1,TGTGCCAGCCTGACAGGGAATCAGCCCCAGCATTTT,CASLTGNQPQHF
-,15,-,TRBJ1-6,TRBV30,TGTGCCTGGATTGGGATACAGGGCGGTAATTCACCCCTCCACTTT,CAWIGIQGGNSPLHF
-,17,-,TRBJ2-5,TRBV14,TGTGCCAGCAGCCAAGGGAGAGGATGGAGGGGCGGTGAGACCCAGTACTTC,CASSQGRGWRGGETQYF
-,13,-,TRBJ2-7,TRBV7-9,TGTGCCAGCATGAGGGACCGGTTCTACGAGCAGTACTTC,CASMRDRFYEQYF
once,15,-,TRBJ2-2,TRBV5-1,TGCGCCAGCAGTTCGCTGGGGCCTGACACCGGGGAGCTGTTTTTT,CASSSLGPDTGELFF
-,16,TRBD1,TRBJ1-3,TRBV7-6,TGTGCCAGCAGCCCAGCGAGGGGGCCCTCTGGAAACACCATATATTTT,CASSPARGPSGNTIYF
medium-sized,15,TRBD2,TRBJ2-1,TRBV7-9,TGTGCCAGCAGTACGCGGACTAGCGGGAGCGATGAGCAGTTCTTC,CASSTRTSGSDEQFF
-,15,TRBD1,TRBJ2-7,TRBV27,TGTGCCAGCATTACTTTCGGGACAGGGGGCTGGGAGCAGTACTTC,CASITFGTGGWEQYF
-,15,TRBD1,TRBJ2-7,TRBV5-1,TGCGCCAGCAGCTTGGGAGGCAGGGGGCAAGGCGAGCAGTACTTC,CASSLGGRGQGEQYF
-,15,TRBD1,TRBJ2-7,TRBV7-8,TGTGCCAGCAGCTTAGGTGTCAGGGGGCTGAGCGAGCAGTACTTC,CASSLGVRGLSEQYF
many,14,-,TRBJ1-2,TRBV7-2,TGTGCCAGCAGCTTAGCGGGGGGCGGCTATGGCTACACCTTC,CASSLAGGGYGYTF
few,14,-,TRBJ1-1,TRBV4-1,TGCGCCAGCAGCCAAGGGGGCAGGGCCACTGAAGCTTTCTTT,CASSQGGRATEAFF
-,17,TRBD2,TRBJ2-5,TRBV5-6,TGTGCCAGCAGCTTGGGCCTAGCGGGTGGTTCTTGGGAGACCCAGTACTTC,CASSLGLAGGSWETQYF
-,12,-,TRBJ2-7,TRBV29-1,TGCAGCGTTGTCCGAGGAAAGTACGAGCAGTACTTC,CSVVRGKYEQYF
-,15,-,TRBJ2-1,TRBV5-1,TGCGCCAGCAGCTTGGACACTAGCTCCTACAATGAGCAGTTCTTC,CASSLDTSSYNEQFF
-,13,-,TRBJ2-2,TRBV19,TGTGCCACCGAGAGCGGGAACACCGGGGAGCTGTTTTTT,CATESGNTGELFF
-,12,-,TRBJ2-1,TRBV25-1,TGTGCCAGCAGTACCCACCACAATGAGCAGTTCTTC,CASSTHHNEQFF
-,14,TRBD1,TRBJ1-2,TRBV19,TGTGCCAGTAGTAGGGACAGAACTAACTATGGCTACACCTTC,CASSRDRTNYGYTF
-,15,-,TRBJ2-7,TRBV7-8,TGTGCCAGCAGCTTAGCCCGGGACTTGATTTACGAGCAGTACTTC,CASSLARDLIYEQYF
-,14,-,TRBJ2-7,TRBV6-6,TGTGCCAGCAGCCCGCGGGCGGGCCCGGGGGAGCAGTACTTC,CASSPRAGPGEQYF
few,14,-,TRBJ2-1,TRBV18,TGTGCCAGCTCATTTAGGGGACCAGACAATGAGCAGTTCTTC,CASSFRGPDNEQFF
-,14,-,TRBJ2-7,TRBV9,TGTGCCAGCAGCGTAGGATTGCAGGACTACGAGCAGTACTTC,CASSVGLQDYEQYF
-,12,-,TRBJ1-2,TRBV19,TGTGCCAGTAGTATAGGAAACGTTGGCTACACTTTC,CASSIGNVGYTF
few,15,-,TRBJ1-5,TRBV6-1,TGTGCCAGCAGTGAAGCGGGGGGAAACAATCAGCCCCAGCATTTT,CASSEAGGNNQPQHF
-,14,TRBD1,TRBJ2-7,TRBV5-6,TGTGCCAGCAGCCGGGGGACAGGGCCCGTAGGGCAGTACTTC,CASSRGTGPVGQYF
many,11,-,TRBJ2-1,TRBV4-1,TGCGCCAGCAGTTACTACAATGAGCAGTTCTTC,CASSYYNEQFF
-,14,TRBD1,TRBJ2-3,TRBV7-3,TGTGCCAGCAGCTTGACAGGGGGAATGGATACGCAGTATTTT,CASSLTGGMDTQYF
-,13,-,TRBJ2-5,TRBV10-2,TGCGCCAGCAGCCCGACTATACAAGAGACCCAGTACTTC,CASSPTIQETQYF
-,13,-,TRBJ1-2,TRBV9,TGTGCCAGCAGCGGAAGTAAAAGCTATGGCTACACCTTC,CASSGSKSYGYTF
-,13,-,TRBJ1-1,TRBV30,TGTGCCTGGACCTTGAGCGTGCGCGCTGAAGCTTTCTTT,CAWTLSVRAEAFF
-,15,TRBD2,TRBJ2-7,TRBV6-1,TGTGCCAGCAGTCCGACTAGCGGAGCCTCCTACGAGCAGTACTTC,CASSPTSGASYEQYF
-,11,TRBD1,TRBJ2-4,TRBV4-1,TGCGCCAGCAGCCGGGACAGGGGTCTGTACTTC,CASSRDRGLYF
once,15,-,TRBJ2-3,TRBV4-1,TGCGCCAGCAGCCAAGAGAGAGCTTTAGGAGATACGCAGTATTTT,CASSQERALGDTQYF
-,14,-,TRBJ2-1,TRBV7-2,TGTGCCAGCAGCTTAAACCCCAGTCCGTTAGGGCAGTTCTTC,CASSLNPSPLGQFF
-,13,-,TRBJ2-2,TRBV18,TGTGCCAGCTCACCCGACAGCACCGGGGAGCTGTTTTTT,CASSPDSTGELFF
-,13,TRBD1,TRBJ1-1,TRBV29-1,TGCAGCGGGGACAGGGACTTAGGCACTGAAGCTTTCTTT,CSGDRDLGTEAFF
-,16,-,TRBJ1-1,TRBV6-1,TGTGCCAGCAGTGATAACTGGCCAGGCCTTGGGACTGAAGCTTTCTTT,CASSDNWPGLGTEAFF
-,13,-,TRBJ1-5,TRBV28,TGTGCCAGCATCCTTTCGGGTGGTCAGCCCCAGCATTTT,CASILSGGQPQHF
-,13,TRBD1,TRBJ1-2,TRBV27,TGTGCCAGCAGCATGACAGGGGGCTATGGCTACACCTTC,CASSMTGGYGYTF